This TCR beta chain came from a study of blood T cells in healthy people across ages. Germline-derived CDR1 and CDR2 are SGHDN and FVKESK. V lost 2 bases, J lost 13 bases, and 15 bases lay in between. The length of the CDR3 is 13 residues. Through a sample-barcoded 5' primer and a J-beta primer mix, a second PCR was run for about 6 to 11 cycles. Using its own MiXCR run on the 5' RACE reads, TCRdb lists one record per CDR3 protein. The repertoire holds about 620,000 distinct CDR3 sequences, with under 65% as singletons. Sample: blood. V is TRBV14 and J is TRBJ2-1; no firm D call. This clonotype originated in an elderly woman in good health. The CDR3 protein is CASSQFSTTSQFF. The CDR3 DNA reads as TGTGCCAGCAGCCAATTTAGCACGACCTCCCAGTTCTTC.